The 20 T cell receptor beta chains listed next were all sequenced from one sample in a study of CD8 T cells in ankylosing spondylitis. Using its own MiXCR run on the 5' RACE reads, TCRdb lists one record per CDR3 protein. Found here are about 160,000 distinct CDR3 sequences, just over 9.5% of them singletons; the top ten hold about 16%. The specimen was blood, either unsorted or a sorted T cell fraction (not recorded which). The receptors derive from a female donor with ankylosing spondylitis or in good health (not recorded which).

In its sample, this clonotype was seen a few times. The J gene is TRBJ2-1, the V gene TRBV6-2 or TRBV6-3; TRBD2 matches at 9 bases. The germline CDR1 and CDR2 sequences are MNHEY and SVGEGT. The V segment lost 6 bases and the J segment 6 bases; nucleotides outside the gene matches: 3. CDR3 length: 13 amino acids. CDR3 DNA: TGTGCCAGCAGGGCGGGACTAGCCAATGAGCAGTTCTTC. Its protein is CASRAGLANEQFF.

This clonotype was seen at least ten times. The chain couples TRBV9 to TRBJ1-1; no clear D gene. Looked up from germline, CDR1 is SGDLS and CDR2 is YYNGEE. The V gene lost 2 bases and the J gene lost 0 bases, with 14 bases spanning the gap. This CDR3 contains 16 residues. The DNA of the CDR3 is TGTGCCAGCAGCGTCGGGCCCGCGAGGGTGAACACTGAAGCTTTCTTT. Translating gives CASSVGPARVNTEAFF.

This clonotype showed up just a few times. V is TRBV6-1 and J is TRBJ2-1; the D gene is possibly TRBD2 (5 bases). Trimming removed 6 bases at V and 9 bases at J, with 15 bases between. The V gene's germline CDR1 is MNHNS and CDR2 SASEGT. CDR3 length: 13 residues. CDR3 in amino acids: CASSPGSGSEQFF. DNA for the CDR3: TGTGCCAGCAGCCCGGGAAGCGGATCTGAGCAGTTCTTC.

This clonotype was recorded at least ten times. V is TRBV12-3 or TRBV12-4 and J is TRBJ2-1, with D possibly TRBD2 on 6 matching bases. Trimming pared 3 bases from V and 0 bases from J, leaving 18 bases between. The length of the CDR3 is 18 residues. The CDR3 DNA is TGTGCCAGCAGTTTCGACCCATGGATAGCGGTCTCCTACAATGAGCAGTTCTTC. It yields the protein CASSFDPWIAVSYNEQFF.

V gene TRBV20-1 combines with J gene TRBJ1-1, with D uncertain. Per germline, CDR1 DFQATT and CDR2 SNEGSKA (reference sequence). V was trimmed by 3 bases and J by 11 bases, leaving 13 bases between them. CDR3 length equals 11 residues. The CDR3 protein is CSARAGYMAFF. In nucleotides, the CDR3 is TGCAGTGCTAGGGCAGGATACATGGCTTTCTTT.

This rearrangement joins TRBV9 to TRBJ2-1; 14 bases match TRBD2. The germline V gene has CDR1 SGDLS and CDR2 YYNGEE. This CDR3 contains 17 residues. V was clipped by 3 bases and J by 7 bases; unmatched bases: 9. CDR3 nucleotide sequence: TGTGCCAGCAGCGATACCGGGACTAGCGGGAGTCGGAATGAGCAGTTCTTC. This encodes CASSDTGTSGSRNEQFF. Complete variable domain (other parts from reference TRBV9 and TRBJ2-1): DSGVTQTPKHLITATGQRVTLRCSPRSGDLSVYWYQQSLDQGLQFLIQYYNGEERAKGNILERFSAQQFPDLHSELNLSSLELGDSALYFCASSDTGTSGSRNEQFFGPGTRLTVL.

The V and J genes are TRBV7-9 and TRBJ2-3; D gene ambiguous. V was pared by 1 base and J by 3 bases, with 8 bases between. The CDR3 loop spans 14 amino acids. Germline lookup yields CDR1 SEHNR and CDR2 FQNEAQ (reference sequence). The CDR3: CASSLEIETDTQYF. CDR3 nucleotides: TGTGCCAGCAGCTTAGAAATCGAAACAGATACGCAGTATTTT.

Note on this clonotype: Possible read error: a much larger clone is one base away. V usage is TRBV28 and J usage is TRBJ2-5; D is possibly TRBD2 (5 bases). The germline CDR1 and CDR2 sequences are MDHEN and SYDVKM. Between the trimmed V and J ends, which lost 6 bases and 7 bases, there was a span of 9 bases. This CDR3 contains 11 residues. This CDR3 reads CASSLRGTQYF. CDR3 nucleotide sequence: TGTGCCAGCAGCCTCCGGGGGACCCAGTACTTC.

This clonotype was counted many times. This chain connects TRBV5-1 to TRBJ1-2; D unresolved. Germline lookup yields CDR1 SGHRS and CDR2 YFSETQ. Trimming stripped 3 bases from V and 0 bases from J, with 15 bases between. This CDR3 is built from 16 residues. CDR3 sequence: CASSWSSVQTNYGYTF. The DNA for the CDR3 is TGCGCCAGCAGCTGGTCGTCGGTTCAGACTAACTATGGCTACACCTTC.

The chain carries TRBV5-4 and TRBJ2-1; 8 bases are a match to TRBD2. The CDR3 loop spans 16 amino acids. CDR1 is SGHNT, CDR2 YYREEE, per germline (reference sequence). The V and J ends lost 3 bases and 3 bases, in that order; junction bases with no gene match: 8. The CDR3 protein is CASSSDPGGGYNEQFF. For the CDR3, the DNA is TGTGCCAGCAGCTCAGACCCCGGGGGGGGCTACAATGAGCAGTTCTTC.

V gene TRBV13 combines with J gene TRBJ1-1, with 7 bases matching TRBD1. V was pared by 5 bases and J by 1 base, with 4 bases of the junction left unmatched. CDR3 length: 14 residues. Germline V lookup: CDR1 PRHDT, CDR2 FYEKMQ (reference sequence). The CDR3 DNA follows: TGTGCCAGCAGCCCGAGGACAGGGAACACTGAAGCTTTCTTT. This gives the protein CASSPRTGNTEAFF.

The table lists this clonotype with many counts. The V call is TRBV9, the J call TRBJ2-5; 7 bases are shared with TRBD2. The CDR3 extends over 15 amino acids. CDR1 is SGDLS and CDR2 is YYNGEE in the germline V gene. Losses at the gene ends were 2 bases for V and 5 bases for J; bases not matched to a gene: 9. The CDR3 DNA reads as TGTGCCAGCAGCGTTACTAGCGCTTCGGGGGAGACCCAGTACTTC. Translation: CASSVTSASGETQYF.

This clonotype was counted ten times or more. The chain couples TRBV28 to TRBJ2-7, with 8 positions matching TRBD1. The germline gives CDR1 MDHEN, CDR2 SYDVKM. The CDR3 covers 13 residues. After removal of 3 bases from V and 6 bases from J, the junction contained 4 bases not matched to a gene. As DNA, the CDR3 is TGTGCCAGCAGTTTCCAGGGGGCAGGCGAGCAGTACTTC. Translating gives CASSFQGAGEQYF.

In its sample, this clonotype was seen a few times. V usage is TRBV5-6 and J usage is TRBJ2-3; D is ambiguous. This CDR3 has 12 amino acids. From germline, CDR1 is SGHDT and CDR2 YYEEEE. V lost 0 bases to trimming and J lost 6 bases, with 5 bases between them. The CDR3, as DNA: TGTGCCAGCAGCTTGGAAGTGGATACGCAGTATTTT. It specifies CASSLEVDTQYF.

CDR3 amino acids: CALSRGSTDTQYF. CDR3 nucleotides: TGTGCCCTTTCGAGGGGGAGCACAGATACGCAGTATTTT. The chain couples TRBV30 to TRBJ2-3; D is perhaps TRBD1 (6 bases). This CDR3 spans 13 amino acids. The V and J ends lost 8 bases and 0 bases respectively, with 12 bases between them. Per the germline V gene, CDR1 is GTSNPN and CDR2 is SVGIG (reference sequence). Looking up the rest from reference TRBV30 and TRBJ2-3 gives the full variable domain: SQTIHQWPATLVQPVGSPLSLECTVEGTSNPNLYWYRQAAGRGLQLLFYSVGIGQISSEVPQNLSASRPQDRQFILSSKKLLLSDSGFYLCALSRGSTDTQYFGPGTRLTVL.

The rearrangement links TRBV2 to TRBJ1-2; 8 nucleotides line up with TRBD1. V shed 5 bases and J 5 bases; nucleotides not matched to a gene: 13. Per germline, CDR1 SNHLY and CDR2 FYNNEI. The CDR3 runs 16 residues. CDR3 nucleotide sequence: TGTGCCAGCAGTCCCCCTTTGGACAGGGAATCGTATGGCTACACCTTC. It is translated as CASSPPLDRESYGYTF.

This clonotype was counted ten times or more. The chain is built from TRBV5-1 and TRBJ2-7, with unresolved D. Germline V gene sequence: CDR1 SGHRS, CDR2 YFSETQ. V was cut by 6 bases and J by 1 base, with 8 bases left in between. The CDR3 is 12 amino acids. CDR3 amino acids: CASTLNSYEQYF. The CDR3 DNA reads TGCGCCAGCACCCTAAATTCCTACGAGCAGTACTTC.

This clonotype was found a few times. For the CDR3, the DNA is TGCGCCAGCAGCCAAGATTCGGATACTACCTACGAGCAGTACTTC. As protein: CASSQDSDTTYEQYF. The rearrangement links TRBV4-3 to TRBJ2-7; D remains unclear. CDR1 and CDR2 (germline): LGHNA, YSLEER. The V gene lost 0 bases and the J gene lost 2 bases, with 11 bases spanning the gap. The CDR3 totals 15 residues.

This sequence joins TRBV27 and TRBJ2-1; 14 nucleotides agree with TRBD2. J gave up 6 bases and V 5 bases, and 6 bases lay outside the gene matches. Germline values: CDR1 MNHEY, CDR2 SMNVEV (reference sequence). The CDR3 runs to 16 residues. CDR3 bases: TGTGCCAGCAGTCCGACCGGACTAGCGGGAGGCAATGAGCAGTTCTTC. Translated: CASSPTGLAGGNEQFF.

This clonotype was seen repeatedly, ten times or more. The CDR3 nucleotides are TGTGCCAGCAGTTTAGTGGGGTTAGCGGGAGGGATATTAAGCTCCTACAATGAGCAGTTCTTC. Protein: CASSLVGLAGGILSSYNEQFF. This chain uses TRBV12-3 or TRBV12-4 with TRBJ2-1; 11 bases fit TRBD2. The CDR3 contains 21 residues. V lost 1 base to trimming and J lost 0 bases; unmatched junction nucleotides: 14.